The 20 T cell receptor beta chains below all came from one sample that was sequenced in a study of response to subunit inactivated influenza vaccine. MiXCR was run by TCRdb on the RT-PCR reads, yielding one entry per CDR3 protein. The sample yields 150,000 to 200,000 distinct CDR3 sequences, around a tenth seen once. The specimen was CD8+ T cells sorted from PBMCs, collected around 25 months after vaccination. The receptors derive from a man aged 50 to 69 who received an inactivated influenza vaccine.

The CDR3 loop is CASSQDPVGWDRSSYEQYF. The CDR3 DNA reads as TGTGCCAGCAGCCAAGATCCTGTTGGTTGGGACAGGAGCTCCTACGAGCAGTACTTC. The rearrangement joins TRBV4-2 to TRBJ2-7; 8 positions agree with TRBD1. This CDR3 has 19 amino acids. Losses at the gene ends were 0 bases for V and 0 bases for J; bases not matched to a gene: 13. Germline CDR1 reads LGHNA; CDR2 reads YNFKEQ.

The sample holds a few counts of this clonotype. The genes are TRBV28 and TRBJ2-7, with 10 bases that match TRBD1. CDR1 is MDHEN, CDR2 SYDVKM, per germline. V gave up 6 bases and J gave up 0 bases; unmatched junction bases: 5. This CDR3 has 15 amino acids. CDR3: CASRRQGASSYEQYF. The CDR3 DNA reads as TGTGCCAGCAGACGACAGGGGGCAAGCTCCTACGAGCAGTACTTC.

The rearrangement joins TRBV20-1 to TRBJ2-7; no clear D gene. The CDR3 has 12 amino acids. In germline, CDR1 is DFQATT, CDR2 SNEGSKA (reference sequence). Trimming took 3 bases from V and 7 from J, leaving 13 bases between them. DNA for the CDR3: TGCAGTGCTAGGTTGACGGAGACGGAGCAGTACTTC. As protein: CSARLTETEQYF.

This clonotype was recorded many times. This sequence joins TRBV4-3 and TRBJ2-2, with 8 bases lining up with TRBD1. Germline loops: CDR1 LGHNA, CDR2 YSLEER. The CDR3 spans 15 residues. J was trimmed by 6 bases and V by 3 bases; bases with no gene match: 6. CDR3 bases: TGCGCCAGCAGCCACGGGACAGGATTGGCCGGGGAGCTGTTTTTT. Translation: CASSHGTGLAGELFF.

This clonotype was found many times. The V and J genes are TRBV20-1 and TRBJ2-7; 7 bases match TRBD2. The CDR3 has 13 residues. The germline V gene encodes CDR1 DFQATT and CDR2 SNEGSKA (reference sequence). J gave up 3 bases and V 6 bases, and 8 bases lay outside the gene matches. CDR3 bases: TGCAGTGCCGGGTACTGGGGGGGCTACGAGCAGTACTTC. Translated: CSAGYWGGYEQYF.

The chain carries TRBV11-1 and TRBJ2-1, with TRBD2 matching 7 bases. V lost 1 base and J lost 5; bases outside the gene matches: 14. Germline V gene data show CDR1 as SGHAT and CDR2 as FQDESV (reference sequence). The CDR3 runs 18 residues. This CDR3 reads CASSLGMVQSGTDNEQFF. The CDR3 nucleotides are TGTGCCAGCAGCTTAGGGATGGTTCAGAGCGGGACCGACAATGAGCAGTTCTTC.

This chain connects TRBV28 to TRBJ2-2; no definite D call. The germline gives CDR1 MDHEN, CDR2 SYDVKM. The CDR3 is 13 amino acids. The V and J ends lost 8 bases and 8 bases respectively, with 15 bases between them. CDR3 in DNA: TGTGCCAGCGACCAGCTGGGGTTGGGGGAGCTGTTTTTT. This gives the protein CASDQLGLGELFF.

In DNA form, the CDR3 reads TGCGCCAGCAGCCAAGAACCGAGCACAGATACGCAGTATTTT. This sequence encodes CASSQEPSTDTQYF. The V gene is TRBV4-1, the J gene TRBJ2-3, with unresolved D. The CDR3 consists of 14 residues. Trimming took off 0 bases at V and 0 bases at J, with 4 bases between the two ends. Germline CDR1 reads MGHRA; CDR2 reads YSYEKL.

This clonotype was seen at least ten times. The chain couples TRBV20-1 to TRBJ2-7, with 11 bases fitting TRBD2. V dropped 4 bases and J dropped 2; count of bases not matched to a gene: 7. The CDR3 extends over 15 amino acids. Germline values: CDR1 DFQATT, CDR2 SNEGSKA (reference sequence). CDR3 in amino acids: CSAKPGLAVTYEQYF. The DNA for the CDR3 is TGCAGTGCTAAACCGGGACTAGCGGTTACCTACGAGCAGTACTTC.

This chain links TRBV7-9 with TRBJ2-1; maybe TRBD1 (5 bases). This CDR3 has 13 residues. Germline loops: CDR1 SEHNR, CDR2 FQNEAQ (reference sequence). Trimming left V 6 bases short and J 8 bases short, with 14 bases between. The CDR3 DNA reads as TGTGCCAGCAGTACTAACAGGAACGATGAGCAGTTCTTC. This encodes CASSTNRNDEQFF. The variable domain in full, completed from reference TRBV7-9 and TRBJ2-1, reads DTGVSQNPRHKITKRGQNVTFRCDPISEHNRLYWYRQTLGQGPEFLTYFQNEAQLEKSRLLSDRFSAERPKGSFSTLEIQRTEQGDSAMYLCASSTNRNDEQFFGPGTRLTVL.

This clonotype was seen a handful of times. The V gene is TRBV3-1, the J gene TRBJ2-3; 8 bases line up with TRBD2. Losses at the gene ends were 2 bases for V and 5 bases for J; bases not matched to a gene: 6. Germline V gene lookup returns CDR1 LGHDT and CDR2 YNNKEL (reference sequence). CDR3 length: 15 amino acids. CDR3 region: CASSQRAGVKDTQYF. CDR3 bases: TGTGCCAGCAGCCAAAGAGCGGGGGTTAAAGATACGCAGTATTTT.

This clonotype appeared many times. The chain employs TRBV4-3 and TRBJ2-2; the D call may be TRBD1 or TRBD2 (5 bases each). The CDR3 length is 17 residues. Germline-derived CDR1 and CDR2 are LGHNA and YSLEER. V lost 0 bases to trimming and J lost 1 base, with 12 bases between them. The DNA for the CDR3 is TGCGCCAGCAGCCAAGATACGACGGGGCTGAACACCGGGGAGCTGTTTTTT. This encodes CASSQDTTGLNTGELFF.

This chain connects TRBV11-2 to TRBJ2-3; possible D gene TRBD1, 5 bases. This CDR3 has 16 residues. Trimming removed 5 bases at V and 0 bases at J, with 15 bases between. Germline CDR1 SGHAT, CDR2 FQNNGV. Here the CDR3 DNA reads TGTGCCAGCAGCCCGGGTGGGGCCGCTAGCACAGATACGCAGTATTTT. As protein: CASSPGGAASTDTQYF. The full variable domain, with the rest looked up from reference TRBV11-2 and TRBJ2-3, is EAGVAQSPRYKIIEKRQSVAFWCNPISGHATLYWYQQILGQGPKLLIQFQNNGVVDDSQLPKDRFSAERLKGVDSTLKIQPAKLEDSAVYLCASSPGGAASTDTQYFGPGTRLTVL.

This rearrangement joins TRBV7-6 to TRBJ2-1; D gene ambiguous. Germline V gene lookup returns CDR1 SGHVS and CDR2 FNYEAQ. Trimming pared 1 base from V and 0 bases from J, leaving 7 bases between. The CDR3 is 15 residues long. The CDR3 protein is CASSLGAASYNEQFF. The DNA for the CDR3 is TGTGCCAGCAGCTTAGGTGCCGCCTCCTACAATGAGCAGTTCTTC.

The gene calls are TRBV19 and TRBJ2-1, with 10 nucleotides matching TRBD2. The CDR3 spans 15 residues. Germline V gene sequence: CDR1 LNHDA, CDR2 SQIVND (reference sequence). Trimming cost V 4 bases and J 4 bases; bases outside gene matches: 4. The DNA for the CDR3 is TGTGCCAGTAGTACCCAACTAGCGGGGTACAATGAGCAGTTCTTC. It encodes CASSTQLAGYNEQFF. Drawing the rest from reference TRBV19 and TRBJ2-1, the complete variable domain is DGGITQSPKYLFRKEGQNVTLSCEQNLNHDAMYWYRQDPGQGLRLIYYSQIVNDFQKGDIAEGYSVSREKKESFPLTVTSAQKNPTAFYLCASSTQLAGYNEQFFGPGTRLTVL.

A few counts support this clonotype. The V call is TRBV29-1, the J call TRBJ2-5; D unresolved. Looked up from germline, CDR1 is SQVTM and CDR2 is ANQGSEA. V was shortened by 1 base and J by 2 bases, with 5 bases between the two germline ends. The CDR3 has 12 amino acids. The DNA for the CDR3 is TGCAGCGTTGAAGGCCAGCAAGAGACCCAGTACTTC. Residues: CSVEGQQETQYF.

The CDR3 nucleotides read TGCAGTGCTAGAGACGACGTATCCTACGAGCAGTACTTC. Its translation: CSARDDVSYEQYF. V is TRBV20-1 and J is TRBJ2-7, with D hard to call. The CDR3 consists of 13 residues. Germline V gives CDR1 DFQATT, CDR2 SNEGSKA (reference sequence). Trimming shortened V by 0 bases and J by 1 base, and 7 bases separated the two germline ends.

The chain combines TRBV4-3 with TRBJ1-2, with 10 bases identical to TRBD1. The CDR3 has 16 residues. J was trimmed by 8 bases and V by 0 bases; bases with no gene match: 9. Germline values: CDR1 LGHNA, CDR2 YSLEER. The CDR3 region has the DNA TGCGCCAGCAGCCAAGAAACCATGACAGGGGGCCGGGGCTACACCTTC. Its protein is CASSQETMTGGRGYTF.

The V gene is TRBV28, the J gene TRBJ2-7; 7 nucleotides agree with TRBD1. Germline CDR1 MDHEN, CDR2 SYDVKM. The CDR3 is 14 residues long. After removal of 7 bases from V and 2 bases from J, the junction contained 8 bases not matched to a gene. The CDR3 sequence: CASTPRDSPYEQYF. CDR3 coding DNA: TGTGCCAGCACCCCCCGGGACAGTCCCTACGAGCAGTACTTC.

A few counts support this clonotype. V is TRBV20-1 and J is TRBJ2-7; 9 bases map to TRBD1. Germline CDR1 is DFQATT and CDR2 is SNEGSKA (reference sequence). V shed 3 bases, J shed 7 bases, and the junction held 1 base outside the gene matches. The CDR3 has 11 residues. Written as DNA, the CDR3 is TGCAGTGCTAGGACAGGGGGAGAGCAGTACTTC. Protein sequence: CSARTGGEQYF.